The clone carrying this TCR beta chain appeared a few times. What it recognizes is unknown. Germline CDR1 and CDR2: DFQATT and SNEGSKA (reference sequence). With 6 bases removed from V and 6 bases from J, the gap between germline ends came to 22 bases. This CDR3 comprises 15 residues. The data derive from a study of blood T cells in healthy people across ages. The wider study: There was about one barcoded beta molecule captured by template switching per two T cells.

For the second PCR, which ran for about 7 to 12 cycles, a sample-barcoded 5' primer and a J-beta primer mix were used. TCRdb itself ran the 5' RACE reads through MiXCR, one entry per CDR3 protein. The data contain 1.8 million or so distinct CDR3 sequences, 30% to 40% of them seen just once; the ten biggest clones take up about 21%. Study outcomes and limitations: Relative to aged donors, long-lived donors carried more naive CD4+ cells and displayed higher diversity.

Each donor was a healthy Caucasian individual from Russia, aged roughly 6 to 90. Source material: blood. The V and J genes are TRBV20-1 and TRBJ2-3; the D gene is possibly TRBD2 (7 bases). This TCR derives from a human donor in good health. For the CDR3, the DNA is TGCAGTGCCGGGGGGCCAGGCCCTGGTATTGATACGCAGTATTTT. Protein sequence: CSAGGPGPGIDTQYF.